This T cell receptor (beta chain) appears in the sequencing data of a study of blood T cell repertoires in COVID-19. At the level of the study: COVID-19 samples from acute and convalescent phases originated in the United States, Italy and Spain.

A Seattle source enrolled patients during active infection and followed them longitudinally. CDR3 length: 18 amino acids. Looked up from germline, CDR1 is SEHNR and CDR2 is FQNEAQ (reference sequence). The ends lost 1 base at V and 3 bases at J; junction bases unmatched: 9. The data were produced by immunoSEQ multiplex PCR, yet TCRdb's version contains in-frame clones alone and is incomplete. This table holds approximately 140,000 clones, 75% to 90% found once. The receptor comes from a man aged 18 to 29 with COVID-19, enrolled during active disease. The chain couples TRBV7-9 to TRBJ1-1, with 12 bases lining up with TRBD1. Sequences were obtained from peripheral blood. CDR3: CASSLVRGTGGAYTEAFF. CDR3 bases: TGTGCCAGCAGCTTAGTACGTGGGACAGGGGGCGCGTACACTGAAGCTTTCTTT. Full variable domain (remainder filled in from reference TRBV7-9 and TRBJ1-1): DTGVSQNPRHKITKRGQNVTFRCDPISEHNRLYWYRQTLGQGPEFLTYFQNEAQLEKSRLLSDRFSAERPKGSFSTLEIQRTEQGDSAMYLCASSLVRGTGGAYTEAFFGQGTRLTVV.